This TCR beta chain was observed in a study of cytomegalovirus exposure and HLA in healthy donors. Study-wide results and caveats: Earlier results showed most TCR beta V segments being productive about 90% or about 30% of the time. After further analysis at a later stage, roughly 15,000 TCR beta sequences were associated with HLA alleles at 0.05 false discovery rate. No immune exposure information besides CMV serostatus was available. The authors listed some 150 TCR beta chains as cytomegalovirus-associated.

This clone was detected only a few times. Its antigen is undetermined. The primer mix had 60 Vbeta and 13 Jbeta primers. The method was immunoSEQ multiplex PCR; TCRdb's version includes in-frame clones alone and lacks a portion of them. The data contain 180,000 or so clones, roughly 85% of them singletons. Germline values: CDR1 SGHDT, CDR2 YYEEEE. The CDR3 has 15 residues. V trimming: 4 bases; J trimming: 8 bases; junction bases outside the gene matches: 13. The source of this sequence is a man aged 45 to 65 in good health and CMV-seropositive. The rearrangement links TRBV5-6 to TRBJ1-1; 8 nucleotides align to TRBD1. The source material was PBMCs. Written as DNA, the CDR3 is TGTGCCAGCAGCAACGAGGTAGACAGGGGATCCGAAGCTTTCTTT. Residues: CASSNEVDRGSEAFF.